This T cell receptor (beta chain) came from a study of T cells in narcolepsy. Overall study: Enrolled donors included narcolepsy type 1 or type 2 patients and healthy controls. Overall study findings and caveats: Comparing one patient's CSF and blood CD4+ clonotypes highlighted HCRT- and TRIB2-specific autoreactive clonotypes.

The CDR3 contains 14 residues. For this clone: Its antigen remains unknown.

Data came from immunoSEQ multiplex PCR; TCRdb stores just in-frame clones and leaves some out. The sample lists 17,000 or so clones, around 77% occurring once. The TCR sequence derives from a human donor with narcolepsy. The chain uses TRBV1 and TRBJ2-5; TRBD2, the D gene given by the table, was not confirmed from the DNA. TRBV1 is labeled a pseudogene. Sequenced sample: CD45RA- memory CD8+ T cells from PBMCs. CDR3 DNA: TGCACCAGCAGCCAAGTTCGAGGGCAAGAGACCCAGTACTTC. Its translation: CTSSQVRGQETQYF.